The present TCR beta chain was sequenced within a study of shared T cell receptors in the human thymus. The data were produced by immunoSEQ multiplex PCR, yet TCRdb's version contains in-frame clones alone and is incomplete. The sample carries 500,000 to 550,000 clones, roughly 74% recorded once. Germline V gene lookup returns CDR1 MNHNS and CDR2 SASEGT. CDR3 length equals 15 residues. V dropped 3 bases and J dropped 0; count of bases not matched to a gene: 3. The same data also contributed to another study, on human thymus T cells. That investigation notes: It was healthy Finnish infants having corrective surgery for congenital heart defects who were the donors. The thymus tissue came from resections taken during corrective heart surgery. Within thymic and blood repertoires, V and J gene usage appeared to be biased. Highly overlapping thymic repertoires in unrelated individuals were reported by related research.

This chain links TRBV6-1 with TRBJ1-1, with TRBD1 matching 8 bases. The TCR originated in a boy under three years old with a congenital heart defect. Specimen: thymocytes. For the CDR3, the DNA is TGTGCCAGCAGTGAGACAGGGGCCATGAACACTGAAGCTTTCTTT. Its translation is CASSETGAMNTEAFF.